Listed below are T cell receptor beta chains from one sample, sequenced in a study of radiotherapy plus CTLA-4 blockade in lung cancer. Assay used: immunoSEQ multiplex PCR; TCRdb lists only in-frame clones, some missing. Counted here are about 48,000 clones, roughly 90% occurring once; the ten biggest clones make up around 17%. The material was peripheral blood, obtained from a patient treated with radiotherapy plus ipilimumab. The receptors come from a human donor with non-small cell lung cancer that progressed on radiotherapy plus ipilimumab. Some clones in this sample may be carry-over from other donors' samples. Both conserved end residues are part of each CDR3. D genes are given only for firm matches. Some rows have no size entry. The others give once, few or many, or a class for an expanded clone.

J gene	clone size	D gene	V gene	CDR3 DNA	CDR3 protein
TRBJ2-7	once	TRBD2	TRBV10-3	TGTGCCATCAGTTCCGAACAAGCGGGAGGGGGATACGGGCAGTACTTC	CAISSEQAGGGYGQYF
TRBJ2-3	.	TRBD2	TRBV5-1	TGCGCCAGCAGCTCCAGGGACTACACAGATACGCAGTATTTT	CASSSRDYTDTQYF
TRBJ1-1	.	.	TRBV13	TGTGCCAGCAGCTTAGGGCGGATGTGGACTGAAGCTTTCTTT	CASSLGRMWTEAFF
TRBJ2-5	.	.	TRBV5-6	TGTGCCAGCAGCTTGGTCTTAGCAAGAGGAGAAGAGACCCAGTACTTC	CASSLVLARGEETQYF
TRBJ1-2	.	.	TRBV6-5	TGTGCCATCCGGGGATATAACTATGGCTACACCTTC	CAIRGYNYGYTF
TRBJ1-2	.	TRBD1	TRBV5-1	TGCGCCAGCAGCGTTCCGACAGGGAACTATGGCTACACCTTC	CASSVPTGNYGYTF
TRBJ2-7	.	TRBD1	TRBV5-5	TGTGCCAGCAGCCGTCCAGGGGGCGACTCCTACGAGCAGTACTTC	CASSRPGGDSYEQYF
TRBJ2-3	.	TRBD2	TRBV9	TGTGCCAGCAGCATTACGGGGGGGGAAGGGAATTTT	CASSITGGEGNF
TRBJ2-5	.	.	TRBV5-6	TGTGCCAGCAGCCTGGGACACCTCCAAGAGACCCAGTACTTC	CASSLGHLQETQYF
TRBJ2-7	few	TRBD2	TRBV15	TGTGCCACCAGCAAAAAGGGGCGGGAGAGTGATAACTACGAGCAGTACTTC	CATSKKGRESDNYEQYF
TRBJ1-2	.	.	TRBV10-2	TGCGCCAGCAGGCCCCGGACAAATTATCATGGCTACACCTTC	CASRPRTNYHGYTF
TRBJ1-5	.	.	TRBV6-5	TGTGCCAGCAGTTCAGGTGTTGAACGCAATCAGCCCCAGCATTTT	CASSSGVERNQPQHF
TRBJ1-4	.	.	TRBV11-2	TGTGCCAGCAGCTTAGAACCAGTGGTTAATGAAAAACTGTTTTTT	CASSLEPVVNEKLFF
TRBJ1-1	.	TRBD1	TRBV5-4	TGTGCCAGCAGCGTCGGGACAGCGAACACTGAAGCTTTCTTT	CASSVGTANTEAFF
TRBJ1-1	.	TRBD1	TRBV30	TGTGCCTGGGGGACAGGGGGCACTGAAGCTTTCTTT	CAWGTGGTEAFF